The 14 T cell receptor beta chains below come from one sample, sequenced in a study of blood T cell repertoires in COVID-19 (TCRdb year 2020). Library creation used the immunoSEQ multiplex PCR assay. TCRdb stores this immuneACCESS table with in-frame sequences only. Part of the clones is absent; in the studies checked, under half of the shortfall reflects unresolved V genes, and no reason is known for the rest. The sample includes fewer than 40,000 clones, with roughly 89% observed a single time. The biggest ten clones account for less than 2% of the sample. The specimen was peripheral blood. Receptors were obtained from a man aged 60 to 69 with active COVID-19.

The genes are TRBV4-1 and TRBJ1-2, with TRBD1 matching over 11 bases. Germline V gene sequence: CDR1 MGHRA, CDR2 YSYEKL. CDR3 length equals 15 residues. J lost 4 bases, V lost 2 bases, and 3 bases had no gene match. The CDR3 DNA reads as TGCGCCAGCAGCCAAAGGACAGGGGGCAGCTATGGCTACACCTTC. It yields the protein CASSQRTGGSYGYTF.

V is TRBV6-2 or TRBV6-3 and J is TRBJ2-7, with 8 bases lining up with TRBD1. This CDR3 is 15 amino acids long. Per the germline V gene, CDR1 is MNHEY and CDR2 is SVGEGT. V lost 2 bases, J lost 3 bases, and 6 bases stayed unmatched. The CDR3 coding sequence is TGTGCCAGCAGTTACCAAGGACAGGGCGTCTACGAGCAGTACTTC. This gives the protein CASSYQGQGVYEQYF.

The V call is TRBV5-1, the J call TRBJ1-3; D is ambiguous. Germline V gene sequence: CDR1 SGHRS, CDR2 YFSETQ. The CDR3 is 13 amino acids. V was pared by 5 bases and J by 4 bases, with 10 bases between. The CDR3 DNA reads as TGCGCCAGCAGAGCGGGAGGAGGAAACACCATATATTTT. This sequence encodes CASRAGGGNTIYF. The full variable domain, its missing parts supplied by reference TRBV5-1 and TRBJ1-3, is KAGVTQTPRYLIKTRGQQVTLSCSPISGHRSVSWYQQTPGQGLQFLFEYFSETQRNKGNFPGRFSGRQFSNSRSEMNVSTLELGDSALYLCASRAGGGNTIYFGEGSWLTVV.

V is TRBV4-2 and J is TRBJ2-1; D perhaps matches TRBD2 (7 bases). Trimming took off 4 bases at V and 6 bases at J, with 13 bases between the two ends. The germline CDR1 and CDR2 sequences are LGHNA and YNFKEQ. The CDR3 contains 14 residues. The DNA of the CDR3 is TGTGCCAGCAGCCGCTTGGGGGGGCTCAATGAGCAGTTCTTC. It yields the protein CASSRLGGLNEQFF.

The chain uses TRBV28 and TRBJ1-4; maybe TRBD1 (5 bases). Germline V gene data show CDR1 as MDHEN and CDR2 as SYDVKM. The length of the CDR3 is 14 residues. Trimming took off 6 bases at V and 5 bases at J, with 13 bases between the two ends. CDR3 protein: CASRPTDSNEKLFF. The CDR3 region has the DNA TGTGCCAGCAGACCAACCGACAGCAATGAAAAACTGTTTTTT.

This clone was observed a handful of times. This chain links TRBV27 with TRBJ1-2, with a weak D call TRBD1 (6 bases). The CDR3 contains 14 residues. From germline, CDR1 is MNHEY and CDR2 SMNVEV (reference sequence). Trimming left V 1 base short and J 4 bases short, with 10 bases between. CDR3 region: CASSLWGGAYGYTF. In DNA form, the CDR3 reads TGTGCCAGCAGTTTATGGGGGGGGGCCTATGGCTACACCTTC.

Here the CDR3 reads CASSGQGYEQYF. DNA for the CDR3: TGTGCCAGCTCCGGACAGGGCTACGAGCAGTACTTC. The V call is TRBV19, the J call TRBJ2-7, with 8 positions matching TRBD1. Trimming took 9 bases from V and 3 from J; bases not matched to a gene: 4. The CDR3 is made up of 12 amino acids. Per germline, CDR1 LNHDA and CDR2 SQIVND (reference sequence).

V is TRBV7-6 and J is TRBJ1-5; unclear D gene. V was cut by 5 bases and J by 3 bases, with 14 bases left in between. This CDR3 is built from 15 residues. Germline lookup yields CDR1 SGHVS and CDR2 FNYEAQ. The CDR3 region has the DNA TGTGCCAGCAGCCCCGGACTTCGCTTCAATCAGCCCCAGCATTTT. Its protein product is CASSPGLRFNQPQHF. Full variable domain (rest looked up from reference TRBV7-6 and TRBJ1-5): GAGVSQSPRYKVTKRGQDVALRCDPISGHVSLYWYRQALGQGPEFLTYFNYEAQQDKSGLPNDRFSAERPEGSISTLTIQRTEQRDSAMYRCASSPGLRFNQPQHFGDGTRLSIL.

V and J are TRBV11-2 and TRBJ1-4; TRBD1 is a possible D gene (5 bases). There are 16 residues in the CDR3. Germline-derived CDR1 and CDR2 are SGHAT and FQNNGV. V lost 1 base to trimming and J lost 5 bases, with 14 bases between them. The CDR3 nucleotides are TGTGCCAGCAGCTTAGGGATAAACGGGGGAAATGAAAAACTGTTTTTT. The encoded protein is CASSLGINGGNEKLFF.

The chain couples TRBV28 to TRBJ2-1, with 12 positions matching TRBD2. CDR1 is MDHEN and CDR2 is SYDVKM in the germline V gene. After removal of 0 bases from V and 6 bases from J, the junction contained 9 bases not matched to a gene. There are 18 residues in the CDR3. The CDR3 reads CASSLWTSGGPGFNEQFF. CDR3 nucleotides: TGTGCCAGCAGTTTATGGACTAGCGGGGGCCCGGGATTCAATGAGCAGTTCTTC. The full variable domain, in which reference TRBV28 and TRBJ2-1 provide the parts outside the CDR3, is DVKVTQSSRYLVKRTGEKVFLECVQDMDHENMFWYRQDPGLGLRLIYFSYDVKMKEKGDIPEGYSVSREKKERFSLILESASTNQTSMYLCASSLWTSGGPGFNEQFFGPGTRLTVL.

The V and J genes are TRBV6-1 and TRBJ2-7; 7 bases align to TRBD2. This CDR3 is built from 16 residues. The germline V gene has CDR1 MNHNS and CDR2 SASEGT. J lost 2 bases, V lost 4 bases, and 11 bases had no gene match. The DNA for the CDR3 is TGTGCCAGCAGTGCATCTCGAGCGGGGCAACCCTACGAGCAGTACTTC. Its protein product is CASSASRAGQPYEQYF.

The chain has TRBV7-8 and TRBJ2-1, with 7 bases matching TRBD2. The CDR3 length is 15 residues. Trimming at V came to 2 bases and at J to 10 bases, leaving 11 bases not matched to a gene. Germline loops: CDR1 SGHVS, CDR2 FQNEAQ. The DNA of the CDR3 is TGTGCCAGCAGCTTATTCGCGCTAGCGGCAACGGAGCAGTTCTTC. It codes for CASSLFALAATEQFF.

V gene TRBV2 combines with J gene TRBJ1-6; D remains unclear. The V end lost 6 bases, the J end lost 2 bases, and 5 bases lay between the germline ends. Germline V gene lookup returns CDR1 SNHLY and CDR2 FYNNEI. This CDR3 has 13 amino acids. The CDR3 DNA is TGTGCCAGCAGGCCTACCTATAATTCACCCCTCCACTTT. Protein sequence: CASRPTYNSPLHF. Full variable domain (missing parts from reference TRBV2 and TRBJ1-6): EPEVTQTPSHQVTQMGQEVILRCVPISNHLYFYWYRQILGQKVEFLVSFYNNEISEKSEIFDDQFSVERPDGSNFTLKIRSTKLEDSAMYFCASRPTYNSPLHFGNGTRLTVT.

This clone was found a few times. J is TRBJ1-5 and V is TRBV5-1; 8 bases line up with TRBD1. J was trimmed by 3 bases and V by 0 bases; bases with no gene match: 5. CDR3 length: 16 residues. Looked up from germline, CDR1 is SGHRS and CDR2 is YFSETQ. CDR3 bases: TGCGCCAGCAGCTTGGGGCAGGGGGCCGACAATCAGCCCCAGCATTTT. Its protein product is CASSLGQGADNQPQHF.